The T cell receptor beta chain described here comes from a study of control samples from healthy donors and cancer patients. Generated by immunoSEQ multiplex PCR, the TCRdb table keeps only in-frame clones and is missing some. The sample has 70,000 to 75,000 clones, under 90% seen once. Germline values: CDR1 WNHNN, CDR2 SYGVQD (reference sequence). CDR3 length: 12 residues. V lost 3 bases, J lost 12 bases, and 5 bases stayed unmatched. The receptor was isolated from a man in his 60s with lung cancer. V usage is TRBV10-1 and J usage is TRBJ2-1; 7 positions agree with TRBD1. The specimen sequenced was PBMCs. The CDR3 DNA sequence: TGCGCCAGCAGTGATAAACAGGGGCTGCAGTTCTTC. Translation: CASSDKQGLQFF.